This is a list of T cell receptor beta chains from one sample in a study of radiation and T cells in renal cell carcinoma. The method was immunoSEQ multiplex PCR; TCRdb's version includes in-frame clones alone and lacks a portion of them. The sample includes tens of thousands of clones, approximately 80% seen only once; the top ten take roughly 7%. This specimen was blood, taken from a patient whose treatment included radiotherapy and nephrectomy. The receptors here all came from a man between 60 and 75 years old with renal cell carcinoma. The conserved cysteine and the conserved F or W are not part of the CDR3 here. The order of the fields is D gene, V gene, J gene, clone size, CDR3 protein. D genes are given only for firm matches. A row's size may be missing; if present it is once, few, many or a size class.

>NA|TRBV7-2|TRBJ2-3|NA
ASSLEGLVSTDTQY
>NA|TRBV5-8|TRBJ2-5|NA
ASSSGAATGTTRLETQY
>NA|TRBV18|TRBJ1-3|NA
ASSTAQYGNTIY
>TRBD2|TRBV15|TRBJ2-3|NA
ATSGGAGAGDTQY
>TRBD1|TRBV5-1|TRBJ1-3|NA
ASSLRQGYSGNTIY
>TRBD1|TRBV28|TRBJ1-1|NA
ASSLGFTGGASTEAF
>NA|TRBV10-1|TRBJ2-2|NA
ARGIVSLLGNTGELF
>NA|TRBV4-3|TRBJ2-7|NA
ASSLQGSAYEQY
>TRBD1|TRBV6-1|TRBJ1-2|NA
ASSLQGNYGYT
>NA|TRBV14|TRBJ2-2|NA
ASSQDVAVGELF
>NA|TRBV7-2|TRBJ2-3|once
ASSLSGEVGDTQY
>NA|TRBV7-2|TRBJ2-7|NA
ASSSNPGYEQY
>NA|TRBV5-8|TRBJ2-1|NA
ASSLVGDNEQF
>NA|TRBV5-1|TRBJ2-2|many
ASSLGANTGELF
>NA|TRBV28|TRBJ2-2|NA
ASSFGVPITGELF
>NA|TRBV7-6|TRBJ1-1|NA
ASSLSKDPQTEAF
>NA|TRBV18|TRBJ2-5|NA
ASSPPSISQETQY
>NA|TRBV6-5|TRBJ2-1|NA
ASSWGLGNEQF
>NA|TRBV5-1|TRBJ2-5|few
ASSLAPPETQY
>NA|TRBV15|TRBJ2-7|NA
ATSSTYTPSYEQY
>TRBD1|TRBV28|TRBJ1-1|NA
ASRTQGAHTEAF
>TRBD1|TRBV6-6|TRBJ2-5|few
ASSSWTGREETQY
>TRBD2|TRBV10-2|TRBJ2-2|NA
ASRLADNTGELF
>NA|TRBV25-1|TRBJ2-3|NA
ASSDLAGSPPPTQY
>NA|TRBV25-1|TRBJ2-7|NA
ASSEQGDFLDYEQY
>NA|TRBV5-3|TRBJ1-1|NA
ARSLRGGTEAF
>TRBD2|TRBV6-6|TRBJ2-1|NA
ASSYSKREISNEQF
>NA|TRBV29-1|TRBJ2-7|NA
SVSEGGDEQY
>NA|TRBV28|TRBJ2-1|NA
ASTGWRAINEQF
>TRBD2|TRBV11-2|TRBJ2-2|few
ASTISGRNTGELF
>TRBD2|TRBV5-1|TRBJ2-7|few
ASSFATSGRGEQY
>NA|TRBV7-9|TRBJ1-4|few
ASSSRVEKLF
>NA|TRBV28|TRBJ1-2|NA
ASGTNRDGYT
>NA|TRBV5-1|TRBJ2-3|NA
ASSLGDFTDTQY
>TRBD1|TRBV7-2|TRBJ2-4|few
ASSFPGQRNIQY
>NA|TRBV28|TRBJ2-5|NA
ASSLSTSLETQY
>NA|TRBV6-6|TRBJ2-3|few
ASSSRGFTDTQY
>TRBD2|TRBV9|TRBJ2-2|NA
ASSGIGGGVTGELF
>NA|TRBV9|TRBJ2-7|few
ASTRGVGGHEQY
>NA|TRBV5-6|TRBJ2-7|NA
ASSILGRDEQY
>TRBD1|TRBV18|TRBJ2-7|NA
ASSQGQGARLGEQY